Listed below are T cell receptor beta chains from one sample, sequenced in a study of PD-1 blockade in classical Hodgkin lymphoma. Produced via immunoSEQ multiplex PCR; TCRdb's table is partial and in-frame only. This sample has 110,000 or so clones, with roughly nine tenths found just once. This specimen consisted of peripheral blood mononuclear cells (PBMCs), obtained before the second cycle of nivolumab. The source of these receptors is a human donor with classical Hodgkin lymphoma. Each CDR3 is given without its conserved first and last residue.

v_gene	j_gene	CDR3aa
TRBV4-1	TRBJ2-7	ASSHHDRTVPSDEQY
TRBV5-1	TRBJ2-5	ASSLGGLAAEETQY
TRBV7-9	TRBJ2-7	ASRPSLHPALY
TRBV7-2	TRBJ2-5	AQAAAPQETQY
TRBV27	TRBJ2-1	ASTPLPDRYYNEQF
TRBV5-1	TRBJ2-1	ASSLLDEQF
TRBV5-5	TRBJ2-7	ASRSFRGLAGGSSYEQY
TRBV4-2	TRBJ2-7	ASSQDYEQY
TRBV5-4	TRBJ2-7	ASSLGIAGVYEQY
TRBV5-4	TRBJ2-1	ASSLDRGTYNEQF
TRBV15	TRBJ1-4	ATSRDRGGYEKLF
TRBV5-1	TRBJ2-7	ASSLAQGRAYEQY
TRBV4-1	TRBJ2-7	ASSQEAGSYEQY
TRBV21-1	TRBJ2-7	ASSSTYRDRREGEQY
TRBV4-3	TRBJ2-1	ASSKKGDYNEQF
TRBV5-1	TRBJ2-7	ASGVQTGPSDEQY
TRBV4-3	TRBJ2-7	ASSLEGGTKHEQY
TRBV13	TRBJ2-5	ASSLGLWASGGETQY
TRBV20-1	TRBJ2-3	SATRRGTQY
TRBV4-1	TRBJ1-1	ASSQYGTVNTEAF
TRBV27	TRBJ2-3	ASSFLAGVHNTDTQY
TRBV15	TRBJ1-5	ATSKIGPRDQPQH
TRBV28	TRBJ2-7	ASSLNPGQFYEQY
TRBV7-6	TRBJ2-7	ASSLVSLAMIYEQY
TRBV19	TRBJ2-1	ASSAVGIEQF
TRBV21-1	TRBJ1-5	ASSGRTGGNGNQPQH
TRBV5-4	TRBJ2-7	ASSRTGGEQY
TRBV7-9	TRBJ2-3	ASSLVGGGPDTQY
TRBV5-6	TRBJ2-7	ASSSGPGQGMEQY
TRBV10-2	TRBJ1-3	ASSEGLALRGGAAIY
TRBV9	TRBJ2-7	ASSVGSPQGAFDYEQY
TRBV11-2	TRBJ2-1	ASSLLAGVSEDEQF
TRBV14	TRBJ2-1	ASSPGGGEGGNEQF
TRBV29-1	TRBJ2-5	SVEASRRETQY
TRBV11-3	TRBJ2-5	ASSSGQRETQY
TRBV2	TRBJ2-1	ASSATGSSYNEQF
TRBV27	TRBJ1-1	ASSLGGQGHGNTEAF
TRBV5-1	TRBJ1-1	ASSLDRGLGEAF
TRBV2	TRBJ1-1	ASSGSTGNTEAF
TRBV4-1	TRBJ1-2	ASSQVARGGYGYT
TRBV5-1	TRBJ2-1	ASSLARQGTSGRAWAFNEQF
TRBV27	TRBJ2-6	ASRSSGANVLT
TRBV5-6	TRBJ1-2	ASSLQVRPGYT
TRBV10-1	TRBJ2-1	ASSKFLAGVSYNEQF
TRBV5-1	TRBJ1-2	ASSLEGRNYGYT
TRBV12-5	TRBJ1-2	ASGRPFGQGYYGYT
TRBV7-2	TRBJ1-5	ASRGVGQPQH
TRBV18	TRBJ2-2	ASSPLQAETGGFGELF
TRBV6-6	TRBJ2-5	ASTQDRGPQETQY
TRBV7-6	TRBJ2-7	ASSEELAGVTHEQY
TRBV27	TRBJ2-1	ASRSGLAESYNEQF
TRBV30	TRBJ1-5	AWNGGSVGNQPQH
TRBV29-1	TRBJ2-3	SVVIGGTQY
TRBV6-5	TRBJ2-5	ASSLTGGEETQY
TRBV7-2	TRBJ1-4	ASSSYYGTYDRVGEKLF